The T cell receptor (beta chain) described here comes from a study of blood T cell repertoires in COVID-19. On the study more broadly: The analysed material was cDNA or gDNA that came from T cells, B-cell-depleted T cells, or PBMCs.

Those enrolled, adults aged roughly 18 to 100 years, came from about two dozen US areas. Categorization into cohorts depended on clinical history that participants reported. This CDR3 region has 17 residues. Methods used by the authors: Amplification of reference gene primers was used by the study to estimate nucleated cell counts. The assay was immunoSEQ multiplex PCR, and TCRdb's table has in-frame clones only and misses some. V, J and clone size derive from that table, while D and trimming were established from the DNA sequence. Here the sample spans 350,000 to 450,000 clones, roughly 90% being singletons.

The rearrangement joins TRBV21-1 to TRBJ1-2; the D call of TRBD1 is as the table states it, not checked on the DNA. TRBV21-1 is a recognized pseudogene. This sequence was found in a woman younger than 30 who had been exposed to COVID-19. Sequencing used PBMCs or T cells enriched from blood (not recorded which). CDR3 protein: CASIPLPQGALNYGYTF. CDR3 nucleotides: TGTGCCAGCATTCCCCTGCCACAGGGGGCCCTTAACTATGGCTACACCTTC.